Reported below is one T cell receptor beta chain. This specimen belongs to a study of blood T cell repertoires in COVID-19. Overall study: Sites in the United States, Italy and Spain provided acute and convalescent COVID-19 samples. PBMCs, B-cell-depleted T cells, or T cells provided the cDNA or gDNA that made up the material.

V lost 5 bases and J lost 3; bases outside the gene matches: 28. Germline V CDR1 and CDR2: SQVTM, ANQGSEA. The CDR3 length is 21 residues. Study processing details: By means of reference gene primer amplification, nucleated cell counts were estimated. Measured with immunoSEQ multiplex PCR; TCRdb has only the in-frame clones, and not every one. The V and J calls and clone size were taken over from that table, and D and trimming were inferred from the DNA. The data contain approximately 65,000 clones, over 65% of them singletons. The receptor's source is a human donor in a cohort sampled during active COVID-19. The sequencing input was peripheral blood. The V and J genes are TRBV29-1 and TRBJ2-1; 7 bases line up with TRBD1. CDR3 nucleotides: TGCAGCGTTAGAGCGGAGACAGGGTCCGGGACCCAGCGCCGGGGCTACAATGAGCAGTTCTTC. Protein sequence: CSVRAETGSGTQRRGYNEQFF.